This T cell receptor beta chain derives from a study of blood T cell repertoires in COVID-19 (dated by TCRdb to the early 2020s). Regarding the complete study: Collaborator samples came from the United States, Italy and Spain and covered acute and convalescent phases of COVID-19. The material from the prospective study consisted of cDNA or gDNA derived from T cells, B-cell-depleted T cells, or PBMCs. Deeply sampled blood TCRbeta repertoires from subjects exposed to, actively infected with, or recovered from COVID-19 were included in the dataset. The repertoires were released in a freely available public database intended as a resource for research on the immune response to SARS-CoV-2. Samples were obtained from the ongoing ImmuneRACE study (first 160 participants) and from 1,200 or so subjects provided by 6 global collaborators. Nearly every sample came with metadata listing a de-identified subject ID, COVID-19 status, age in years and sex. Where available, HLA class I and class II types were taken from metadata supplied by the sample provider and were not determined by assay-based typing. Study-wide findings and limitations: How much clinical and demographic metadata was included differed by source and by participant, and the metadata was provided uncurated.

TCRbeta CDR3 regions were amplified from genomic DNA using the immunoSEQ Assay, a bias-controlled multiplex PCR. The study's own analysis went as follows. The number of nucleated cells in each sample was estimated from the amplification of reference gene primers within the assay. Sequence reads were collapsed and filtered to measure the absolute abundance of every unique TCRbeta CDR3 rearrangement. Productive Simpson clonality was computed per sample as the square root of Simpson's diversity index over productive rearrangements. TCRdb re-hosts the immuneACCESS table, in-frame sequences only. Its copies lack some clones; in the studies checked, an unresolved V gene accounts for under half of them, and the cause for the rest is not known. From that table come the V and J calls and clone size; the DNA was used to work out D and trimming. Within this sample are 250,000 to 300,000 clones, with 70% to 90% of them counted one time only. The biggest ten clones account for 3.6% of the sample.

The germline V gene gives CDR1 as MNHEY and CDR2 as SVGAGI. The CDR3, from cysteine to phenylalanine, totals 16 residues. Only the CDR3 DNA is retained, 48 bases long and in frame from the first base. The V and J ends are trimmed by 0 bases and 9 bases, leaving 19 bases between them. Whole blood was collected in K2EDTA tubes by collaborating institutions according to the institutions' own protocols. For TCRbeta analysis, collaborator samples were shipped as frozen whole blood, as isolated PBMCs, or as DNA extracted from either sample type. Comment on this clone: Its specific antigen is unknown. No base qualities exist here, and no much larger clone lies one base off it.

Recombination linked TRBV6-5 to TRBJ2-3; no confident D gene assignment can be made. Sequenced sample: peripheral blood. This clonotype was sampled from a man between 18 and 35 years old with active or convalescent COVID-19. For the CDR3, the sequence is CASSYSMVPARHTQYF. In nucleotide form, the sequence is TGTGCCAGCAGTTACTCGATGGTGCCGGCCAGACACACGCAGTATTTT.